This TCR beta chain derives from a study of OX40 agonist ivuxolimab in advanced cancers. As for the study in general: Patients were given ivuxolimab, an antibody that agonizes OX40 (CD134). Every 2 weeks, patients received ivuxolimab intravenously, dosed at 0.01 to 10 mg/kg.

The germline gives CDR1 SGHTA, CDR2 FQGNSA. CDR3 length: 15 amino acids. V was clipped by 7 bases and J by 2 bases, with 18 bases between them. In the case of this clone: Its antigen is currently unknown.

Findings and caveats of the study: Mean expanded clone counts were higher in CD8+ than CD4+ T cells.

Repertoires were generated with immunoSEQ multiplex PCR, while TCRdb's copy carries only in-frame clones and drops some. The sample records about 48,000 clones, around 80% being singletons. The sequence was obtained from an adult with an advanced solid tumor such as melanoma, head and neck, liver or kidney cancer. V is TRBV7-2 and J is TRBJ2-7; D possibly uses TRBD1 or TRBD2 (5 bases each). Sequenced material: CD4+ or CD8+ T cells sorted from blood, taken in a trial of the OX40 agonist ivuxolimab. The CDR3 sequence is CASIPNPGAPYEQYF. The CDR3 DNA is TGTGCCAGCATCCCCAATCCCGGGGCGCCCTACGAGCAGTACTTC.